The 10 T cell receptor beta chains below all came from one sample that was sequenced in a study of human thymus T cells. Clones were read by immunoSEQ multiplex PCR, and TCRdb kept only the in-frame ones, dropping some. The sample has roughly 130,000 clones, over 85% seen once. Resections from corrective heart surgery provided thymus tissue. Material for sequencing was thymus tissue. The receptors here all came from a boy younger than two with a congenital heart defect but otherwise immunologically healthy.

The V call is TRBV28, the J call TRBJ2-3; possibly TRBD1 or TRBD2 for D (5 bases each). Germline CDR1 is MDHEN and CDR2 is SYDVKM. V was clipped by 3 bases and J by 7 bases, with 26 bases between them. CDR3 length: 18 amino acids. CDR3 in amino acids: CASSLRLTRDPTGNTQYF. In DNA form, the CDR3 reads TGTGCCAGCAGTTTGCGACTCACCCGGGACCCAACGGGGAATACGCAGTATTTT.

The DNA for the CDR3 is TGCGCCAGCAGCCAAGAGTGGAGGGGGGACAGCTCCTACGAGCAGTACTTC. It is translated as CASSQEWRGDSSYEQYF. V gene TRBV4-3 combines with J gene TRBJ2-7; a weak D match, TRBD1 (7 bases). Trimming removed 0 bases from V and 0 bases from J, with 15 bases in between. The CDR3 runs 17 residues. Looked up from germline, CDR1 is LGHNA and CDR2 is YSLEER.

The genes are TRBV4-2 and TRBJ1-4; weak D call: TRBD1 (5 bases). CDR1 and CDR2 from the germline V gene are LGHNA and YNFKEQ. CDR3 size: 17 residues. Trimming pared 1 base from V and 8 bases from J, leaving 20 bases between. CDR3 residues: CASSQVRGSGSWEKLFF. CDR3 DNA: TGTGCCAGCAGCCAAGTGAGGGGTTCAGGGTCTTGGGAAAAACTGTTTTTT.

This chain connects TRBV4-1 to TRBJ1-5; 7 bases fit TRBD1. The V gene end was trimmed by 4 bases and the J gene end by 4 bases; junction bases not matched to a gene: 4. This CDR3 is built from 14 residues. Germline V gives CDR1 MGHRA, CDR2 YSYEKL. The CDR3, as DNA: TGCGCCAGCAGCCGCGCAGGGGGGAATCAGCCCCAGCATTTT. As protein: CASSRAGGNQPQHF.

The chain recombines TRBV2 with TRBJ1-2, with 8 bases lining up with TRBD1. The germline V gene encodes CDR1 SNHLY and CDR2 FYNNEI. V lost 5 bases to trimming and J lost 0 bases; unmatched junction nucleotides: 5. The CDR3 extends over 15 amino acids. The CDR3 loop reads CASSLGTGANYGYTF. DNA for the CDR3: TGTGCCAGCAGTCTAGGGACAGGAGCTAACTATGGCTACACCTTC.

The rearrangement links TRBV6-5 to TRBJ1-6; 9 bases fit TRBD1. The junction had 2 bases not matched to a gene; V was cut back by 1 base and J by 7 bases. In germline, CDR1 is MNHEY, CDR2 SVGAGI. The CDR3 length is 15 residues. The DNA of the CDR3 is TGTGCCAGCAGTTACTGGGGGACAGGGAATTCACCCCTCCACTTT. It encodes CASSYWGTGNSPLHF.

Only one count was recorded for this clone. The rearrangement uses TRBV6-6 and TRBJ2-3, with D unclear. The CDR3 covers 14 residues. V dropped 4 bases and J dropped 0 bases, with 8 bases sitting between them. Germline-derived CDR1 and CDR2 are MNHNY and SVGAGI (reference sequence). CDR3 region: CASSFPDSTDTQYF. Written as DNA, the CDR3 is TGTGCCAGCAGTTTCCCCGATAGCACAGATACGCAGTATTTT.

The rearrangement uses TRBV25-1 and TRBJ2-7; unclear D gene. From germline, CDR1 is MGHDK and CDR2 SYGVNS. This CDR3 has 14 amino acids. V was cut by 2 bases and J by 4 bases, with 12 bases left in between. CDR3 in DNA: TGTGCCAGCAGTGAAGAATTGATGAGGTACGAGCAGTACTTC. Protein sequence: CASSEELMRYEQYF.

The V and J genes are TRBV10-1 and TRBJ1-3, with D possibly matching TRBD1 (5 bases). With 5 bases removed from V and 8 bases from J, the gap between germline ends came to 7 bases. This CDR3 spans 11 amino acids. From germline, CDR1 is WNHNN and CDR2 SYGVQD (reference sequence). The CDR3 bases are TGCGCCAGCAGTAGAGGGGACACCATATATTTT. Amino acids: CASSRGDTIYF.

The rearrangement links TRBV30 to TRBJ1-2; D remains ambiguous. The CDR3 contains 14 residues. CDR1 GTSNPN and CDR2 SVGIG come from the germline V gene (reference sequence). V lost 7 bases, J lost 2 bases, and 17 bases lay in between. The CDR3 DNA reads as TGTGCCTCCGCTGGAGGGAACCCAAACTATGGCTACACCTTC. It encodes CASAGGNPNYGYTF.